This T cell receptor (beta chain) was recorded in a study of T cell responses to AZD1222 COVID-19 vaccine. Study summary: Second-dose schedules of about 4 or about 12 weeks were combined. Overall study findings and caveats: Repertoire sampling happened only post peak T cell response.

Germline assignment: CDR1 SGHKS and CDR2 YYEKEE (reference sequence). V was clipped by 0 bases and J by 3 bases, with 7 bases between them. CDR3 length: 13 residues. Only in-frame clones appear in the TCRdb table, and some are missing; sequencing was by immunoSEQ multiplex PCR. Of 96,000 or so clones listed, 90% were seen once; the top ten hold approximately 27%. As for this clone: What it binds is not known.

Sequencing was performed on peripheral blood, taken on day 0 of AZD1222 vaccination. This clonotype originated in an adult in good health. V and J are TRBV5-5 and TRBJ2-7; D not certain. DNA for the CDR3: TGTGCCAGCAGCTTGGGGCGGAACTACGAGCAGTACTTC. Protein sequence: CASSLGRNYEQYF.